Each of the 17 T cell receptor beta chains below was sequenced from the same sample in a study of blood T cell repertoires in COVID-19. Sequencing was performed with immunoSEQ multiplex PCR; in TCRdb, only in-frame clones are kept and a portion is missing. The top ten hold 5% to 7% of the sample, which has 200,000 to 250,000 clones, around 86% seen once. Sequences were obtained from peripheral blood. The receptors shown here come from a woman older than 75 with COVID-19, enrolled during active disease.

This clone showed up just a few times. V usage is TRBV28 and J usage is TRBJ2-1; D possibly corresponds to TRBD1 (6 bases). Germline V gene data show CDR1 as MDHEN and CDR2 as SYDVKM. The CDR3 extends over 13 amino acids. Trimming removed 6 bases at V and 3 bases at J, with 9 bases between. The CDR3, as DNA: TGTGCCAGCAGCCGGGACAACTACAATGAGCAGTTCTTC. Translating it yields CASSRDNYNEQFF.

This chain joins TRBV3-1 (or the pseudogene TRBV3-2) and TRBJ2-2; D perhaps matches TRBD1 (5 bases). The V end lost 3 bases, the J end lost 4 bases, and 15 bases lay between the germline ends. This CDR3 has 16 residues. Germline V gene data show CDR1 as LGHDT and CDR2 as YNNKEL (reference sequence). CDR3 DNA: TGTGCCAGCAGCCAGCCCCTTAGGGGTGGCACCGGGGAGCTGTTTTTT. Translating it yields CASSQPLRGGTGELFF.

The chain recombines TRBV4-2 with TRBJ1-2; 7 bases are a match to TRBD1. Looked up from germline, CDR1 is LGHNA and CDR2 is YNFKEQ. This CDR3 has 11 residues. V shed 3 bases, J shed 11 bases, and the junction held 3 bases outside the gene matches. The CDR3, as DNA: TGTGCCAGCAGCCATTTACAGGGGTACACCTTC. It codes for CASSHLQGYTF.

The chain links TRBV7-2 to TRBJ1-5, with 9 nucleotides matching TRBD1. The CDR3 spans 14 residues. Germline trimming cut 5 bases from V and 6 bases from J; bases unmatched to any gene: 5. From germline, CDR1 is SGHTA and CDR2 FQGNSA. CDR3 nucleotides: TGTGCCAGCAGCCCCGGGACAGGGTCTCAGCCCCAGCATTTT. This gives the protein CASSPGTGSQPQHF.

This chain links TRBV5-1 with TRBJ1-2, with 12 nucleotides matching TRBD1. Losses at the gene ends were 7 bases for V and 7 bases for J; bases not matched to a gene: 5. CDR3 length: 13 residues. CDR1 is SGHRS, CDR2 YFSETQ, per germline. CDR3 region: CASAGQGAFGYTF. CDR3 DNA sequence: TGCGCCAGCGCGGGACAGGGGGCCTTTGGCTACACCTTC. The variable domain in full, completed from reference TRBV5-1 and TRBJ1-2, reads KAGVTQTPRYLIKTRGQQVTLSCSPISGHRSVSWYQQTPGQGLQFLFEYFSETQRNKGNFPGRFSGRQFSNSRSEMNVSTLELGDSALYLCASAGQGAFGYTFGSGTRLTVV.

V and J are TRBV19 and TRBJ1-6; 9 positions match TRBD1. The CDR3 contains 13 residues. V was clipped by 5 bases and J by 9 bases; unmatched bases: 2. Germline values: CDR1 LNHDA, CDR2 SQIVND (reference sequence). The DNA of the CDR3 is TGTGCCAGTAGTGGGACAGGGAGTTCACCCCTCCACTTT. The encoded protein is CASSGTGSSPLHF.

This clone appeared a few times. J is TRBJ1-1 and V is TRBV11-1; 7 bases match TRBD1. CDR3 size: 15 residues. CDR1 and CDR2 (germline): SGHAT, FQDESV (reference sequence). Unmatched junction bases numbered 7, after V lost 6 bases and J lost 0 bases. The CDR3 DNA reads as TGTGCCAGCAGTCGCGACAGGGCGGTGAACACTGAAGCTTTCTTT. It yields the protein CASSRDRAVNTEAFF.

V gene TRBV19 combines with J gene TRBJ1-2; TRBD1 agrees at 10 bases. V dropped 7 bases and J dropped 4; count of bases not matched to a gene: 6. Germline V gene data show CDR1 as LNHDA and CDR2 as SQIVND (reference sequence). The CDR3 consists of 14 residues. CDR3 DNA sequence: TGTGCCAGTATCCCGGACAGGGGGGCCTATGGCTACACCTTC. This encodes CASIPDRGAYGYTF.

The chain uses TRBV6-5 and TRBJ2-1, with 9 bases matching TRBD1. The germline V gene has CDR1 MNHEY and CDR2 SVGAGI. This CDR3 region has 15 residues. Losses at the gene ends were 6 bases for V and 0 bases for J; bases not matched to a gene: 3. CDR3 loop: CASRRQGGSYNEQFF. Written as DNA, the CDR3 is TGTGCCAGCAGAAGACAGGGGGGCTCCTACAATGAGCAGTTCTTC.

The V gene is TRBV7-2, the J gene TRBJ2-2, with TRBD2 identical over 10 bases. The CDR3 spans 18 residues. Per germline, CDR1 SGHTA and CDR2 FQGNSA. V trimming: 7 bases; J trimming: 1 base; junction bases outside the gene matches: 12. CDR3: CASINRGTSVVNTGELFF. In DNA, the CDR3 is TGTGCCAGCATCAACAGGGGGACTAGCGTCGTGAACACCGGGGAGCTGTTTTTT.

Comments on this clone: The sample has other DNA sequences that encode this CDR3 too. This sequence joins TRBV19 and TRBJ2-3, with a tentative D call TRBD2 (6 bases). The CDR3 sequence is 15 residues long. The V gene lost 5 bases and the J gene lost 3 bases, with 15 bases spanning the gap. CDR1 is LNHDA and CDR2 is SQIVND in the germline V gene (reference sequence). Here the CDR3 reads CASSGPGESTDTQYF. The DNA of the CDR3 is TGTGCCAGTAGTGGCCCGGGGGAGTCAACAGATACGCAGTATTTT.

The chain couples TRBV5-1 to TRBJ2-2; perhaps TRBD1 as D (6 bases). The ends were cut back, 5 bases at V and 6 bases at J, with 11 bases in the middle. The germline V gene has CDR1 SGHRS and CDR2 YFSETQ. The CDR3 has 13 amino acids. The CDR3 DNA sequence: TGCGCCAGCAGTTCCGGGACACCCGGGGAGCTGTTTTTT. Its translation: CASSSGTPGELFF.

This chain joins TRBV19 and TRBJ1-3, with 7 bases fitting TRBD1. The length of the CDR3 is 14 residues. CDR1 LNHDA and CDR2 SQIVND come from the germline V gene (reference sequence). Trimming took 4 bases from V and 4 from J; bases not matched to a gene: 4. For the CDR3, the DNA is TGTGCCAGTAGTACTCGGGACAGAGGAAACACCATATATTTT. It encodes CASSTRDRGNTIYF.

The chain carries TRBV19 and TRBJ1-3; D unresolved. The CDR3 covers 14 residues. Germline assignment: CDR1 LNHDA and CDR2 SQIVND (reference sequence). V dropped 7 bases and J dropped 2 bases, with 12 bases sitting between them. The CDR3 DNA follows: TGTGCCAGTACCCTTGCGGTTCCTGGAAACACCATATATTTT. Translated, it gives CASTLAVPGNTIYF.

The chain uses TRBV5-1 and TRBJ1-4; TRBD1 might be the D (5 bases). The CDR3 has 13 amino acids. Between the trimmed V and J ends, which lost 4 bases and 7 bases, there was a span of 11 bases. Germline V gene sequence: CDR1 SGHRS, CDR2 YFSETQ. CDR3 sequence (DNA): TGCGCCAGCAGCCCGGTGGGGGGTGAAAAACTGTTTTTT. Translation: CASSPVGGEKLFF.

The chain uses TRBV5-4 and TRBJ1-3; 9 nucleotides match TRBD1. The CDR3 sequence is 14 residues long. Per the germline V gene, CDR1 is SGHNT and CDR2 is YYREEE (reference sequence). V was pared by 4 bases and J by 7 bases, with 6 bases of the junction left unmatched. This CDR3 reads CASSPTGGGNTIYF. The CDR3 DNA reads TGTGCCAGCAGCCCCACAGGGGGCGGGAACACCATATATTTT.

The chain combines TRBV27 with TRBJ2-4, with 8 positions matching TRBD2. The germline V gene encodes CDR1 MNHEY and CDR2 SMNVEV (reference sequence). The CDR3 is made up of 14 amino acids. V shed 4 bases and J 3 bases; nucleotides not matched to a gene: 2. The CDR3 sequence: CASSSLAGKNIQYF. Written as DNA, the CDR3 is TGTGCCAGCAGTTCCCTAGCGGGCAAAAACATTCAGTACTTC.